Presented here are 13 T cell receptor beta chains from one specimen sequenced in a study of T-cell reconstitution after alpha-beta-depleted transplantation in children. The TCRbeta library incorporated unique molecular identifiers. TCRdb analysed the PCR reads with MiXCR anew, one entry per CDR3 protein. The data hold over 150,000 distinct CDR3 sequences, with roughly 6.8% observed a single time. The sequencing used PBMCs from the stem cell graft donor, collected from the stem cell graft. These TCRs come from a human donor who donated a stem cell graft to a child with Wiskott-Aldrich syndrome.

This clonotype was recorded many times. The chain recombines TRBV12-3 or TRBV12-4 with TRBJ1-6, with D possibly matching TRBD1 (5 bases). CDR3 size: 13 residues. Trimming cost V 6 bases and J 9 bases, with 12 bases left between them. As DNA, the CDR3 is TGTGCCAGCAGCAGGGAGTTGGGTTCACCCCTCCACTTT. Protein product: CASSRELGSPLHF.

The V gene is TRBV9, the J gene TRBJ2-1, with D perhaps matching TRBD1 or TRBD2 (6 bases each). Trimming removed 0 bases from V and 7 bases from J, with 11 bases in between. The CDR3 sequence is 14 residues long. Germline CDR1 SGDLS, CDR2 YYNGEE. The CDR3 is CASSVDQGRNEQFF. DNA of the CDR3: TGTGCCAGCAGCGTAGACCAGGGGAGGAATGAGCAGTTCTTC.

There are many counts of this clonotype. The chain carries TRBV5-5 and TRBJ1-5, with no clear D. Germline values: CDR1 SGHKS, CDR2 YYEKEE (reference sequence). The CDR3 has 14 residues. V dropped 0 bases and J dropped 7 bases, with 11 bases sitting between them. The DNA of the CDR3 is TGTGCCAGCAGCTTGGCCGTAGGAGGACAGCCCCAGCATTTT. It specifies CASSLAVGGQPQHF.

This clonotype occurred many times. V and J are TRBV19 and TRBJ2-7; D is ambiguous. This CDR3 contains 15 residues. The V gene lost 5 bases and the J gene lost 5 bases, with 19 bases spanning the gap. Germline-derived CDR1 and CDR2 are LNHDA and SQIVND (reference sequence). The CDR3 nucleotides are TGTGCCAGTAGTTATGTTTTGGGTCCTCTGGACGAGCAGTACTTC. Translation gives CASSYVLGPLDEQYF.

There are many counts of this clonotype. V usage is TRBV15 and J usage is TRBJ1-1; 7 bases map to TRBD1. Looked up from germline, CDR1 is LNHNV and CDR2 is YYDKDF (reference sequence). The CDR3 sequence is 15 residues long. The V and J ends lost 0 bases and 6 bases, in that order; junction bases with no gene match: 7. The CDR3 DNA reads TGTGCCACCAGCAGAGATCTGAGGGGGCTAGCTGAAGCTTTCTTT. Translating it yields CATSRDLRGLAEAFF.

This clonotype has a handful of counts. The V gene is TRBV6-5, the J gene TRBJ1-1; D perhaps matches TRBD1 (5 bases). The ends were cut back, 2 bases at V and 0 bases at J, with 13 bases in the middle. Germline V CDR1 and CDR2: MNHEY, SVGAGI. This CDR3 has 16 amino acids. The CDR3 here is CASSYTRGGMNTEAFF. The CDR3 DNA is TGTGCCAGCAGTTACACGCGGGGGGGGATGAACACTGAAGCTTTCTTT.

This sequence joins TRBV10-3 and TRBJ2-1; the match to TRBD2 covers 14 bases. The CDR3 loop spans 15 amino acids. In germline, CDR1 is ENHRY, CDR2 SYGVKD. With 6 bases clipped from V and 12 bases from J, the junction kept 10 bases outside the gene matches. For the CDR3, the DNA is TGTGCCATCAGCGAGGGACTAGCGGGGGCCAACGGGCAGTTCTTC. Its translation: CAISEGLAGANGQFF.

The sample holds many counts of this clonotype. The chain employs TRBV7-9 and TRBJ2-5; D might be TRBD1 (5 bases). Trimming took off 5 bases at V and 4 bases at J, with 14 bases between the two ends. The CDR3 spans 14 residues. CDR1 and CDR2 from the germline V gene are SEHNR and FQNEAQ (reference sequence). The CDR3 DNA follows: TGTGCCAGCAGCGGGGCCTACTCGGGAGAGACCCAGTACTTC. Translating it yields CASSGAYSGETQYF.

The chain joins TRBV28 to TRBJ1-6, with TRBD1 matching 8 bases. Germline V gene lookup returns CDR1 MDHEN and CDR2 SYDVKM. The trim removed 4 bases at V and 7 bases at J, leaving 3 bases unmatched. This CDR3 comprises 14 residues. The CDR3 coding sequence is TGTGCCAGCAGTTCCGGACAGGGCAATTCACCCCTCCACTTT. As protein: CASSSGQGNSPLHF.

This clonotype was seen many times. V usage is TRBV2 and J usage is TRBJ1-2; D not certain. The V and J ends lost 7 bases and 4 bases respectively, with 10 bases between them. The CDR3 spans 12 residues. The germline V gene encodes CDR1 SNHLY and CDR2 FYNNEI. CDR3 residues: CASKGWAYGYTF. CDR3 bases: TGTGCCAGCAAAGGATGGGCCTATGGCTACACCTTC.

This clonotype was seen many times. CDR3 residues: CASSPPSGRLEAFF. Written as DNA, the CDR3 is TGTGCCAGCTCACCACCCTCCGGAAGATTAGAAGCTTTCTTT. V is TRBV18 and J is TRBJ1-1; no reliable D call. The V end lost 0 bases, the J end lost 8 bases, and 13 bases lay between the germline ends. Germline CDR1 and CDR2: KGHSH and LQKENI. The CDR3 is 14 amino acids.

This clonotype turned up a few times. The chain combines TRBV5-1 with TRBJ1-4; D might be TRBD1 (6 bases). CDR3 length equals 16 residues. V was shortened by 4 bases and J by 0 bases, with 13 bases between the two germline ends. Per the germline V gene, CDR1 is SGHRS and CDR2 is YFSETQ. The CDR3 DNA is TGCGCCAGCAGCCGCGACAGGCGAACAACTAATGAAAAACTGTTTTTT. As protein: CASSRDRRTTNEKLFF.

This clonotype was counted many times. The chain is built from TRBV29-1 and TRBJ2-7, with D perhaps TRBD1 or TRBD2 (5 bases each). Germline V lookup: CDR1 SQVTM, CDR2 ANQGSEA. The CDR3 extends over 12 amino acids. The V and J ends lost 5 bases and 4 bases respectively, with 12 bases between them. The CDR3 here is CSVLPGPYEQYF. In DNA form, the CDR3 reads TGCAGCGTTTTGCCGGGACCTTACGAGCAGTACTTC.